This TCR beta chain appears in the sequencing data of a study of blood T cell repertoires in COVID-19. Study-level information: Researchers got acute and convalescent COVID-19 samples from the United States, Italy and Spain.

CDR3 size: 15 residues. Per germline, CDR1 MDHEN and CDR2 SYDVKM. V lost 6 bases, J lost 3 bases, and 6 bases stayed unmatched. Per the authors' pipeline: Estimation of nucleated cell counts relied on the amplification of reference gene primers. The data were produced by immunoSEQ multiplex PCR, yet TCRdb's version contains in-frame clones alone and is incomplete. V, J and clone size derive from that table, while D and trimming were established from the DNA sequence. The sample shows more than 90,000 clones, roughly 85% of them seen only once. The receptor comes from a man older than 75 with acute or convalescent COVID-19. The chain links TRBV28 to TRBJ1-5; 9 positions agree with TRBD1. Material for sequencing was peripheral blood. CDR3 bases: TGTGCCAGCAGATCGACAGGGGGTATCAATCAGCCCCAGCATTTT. Its protein is CASRSTGGINQPQHF.